This T cell receptor (beta chain) was sequenced for a study of T-cell memory formation after mild COVID-19. Across the whole study: Largely, the TCR clusters proved donor specific.

5'RACE primed at constant segments yielded TCR alpha and TCR beta cDNA libraries bearing sample barcodes and UMIs. TCRdb itself ran the 5' RACE reads through MiXCR, one entry per CDR3 protein. The data hold 400,000 or so distinct CDR3 sequences, with 15% to 20% observed a single time. This clonotype was seen a few times. The sample consisted of PBMCs or a T cell subset sorted from them (not recorded which). The receptor was derived from an adult woman who had mild COVID-19 (a few samples of this study predate the infection). Cell type and time point are not known.

The CDR3 reads CASSLVSGSGNTIYF. The CDR3 region has the DNA TGTGCCAGCAGCTTAGTTTCGGGTTCTGGAAACACCATATATTTT. V usage is TRBV7-9 and J usage is TRBJ1-3; D not certain. V lost 1 base and J 1 base, leaving 8 bases between the germline ends. The CDR3 is 15 amino acids. The germline V gene has CDR1 SEHNR and CDR2 FQNEAQ (reference sequence).